This T cell receptor beta chain stems from a study of shared clonotypes between healthy human individuals. From germline, CDR1 is SGHTA and CDR2 FQGNSA. The CDR3 loop spans 17 amino acids. V gave up 5 bases and J gave up 4 bases; unmatched junction bases: 14. At the deep level, the assay was run. Clones were read by immunoSEQ multiplex PCR, and TCRdb kept only the in-frame ones, dropping some. The sample lists fewer than 1.6 million clones, about 98.5% occurring once. The TCR was taken from a man in his thirties or forties in good health. Sequenced sample: naive CD4+ T cells sorted from blood. Subset in this sample: CD45RA+ positively selected. This chain joins TRBV7-2 and TRBJ2-1; 7 bases agree with TRBD2. CDR3 sequence reads: CASSPNSGPGVYNEQFF. In DNA, the CDR3 is TGTGCCAGCAGCCCCAATAGCGGGCCGGGGGTTTACAATGAGCAGTTCTTC. Full variable domain (missing parts from reference TRBV7-2 and TRBJ2-1): GAGVSQSPSNKVTEKGKDVELRCDPISGHTALYWYRQSLGQGLEFLIYFQGNSAPDKSGLPSDRFSAERTGGSVSTLTIQRTQQEDSAVYLCASSPNSGPGVYNEQFFGPGTRLTVL.